This paragraph covers one T cell receptor (beta chain) sequence. Its antigen is still unknown. This sample is part of a study of CD8+CD57+ T cells in acquired aplastic anemia. Study background: An average of about 3.2 ug of DNA was obtained from sorted CD4+ and CD8+ cells. As sequenced from healthy donors, CD4+ cells averaged about 11 million reads. General study results and limits: Patients and controls were found to share around 30 CD8+ CDR3 sequences. No significant patient-versus-control difference appeared in CD8+ Simpson's diversity.

Genomic DNA templated the TCR beta VDJ and CDR3 profiling. One entry per CDR3 protein, called by TCRdb with MiXCR from the reads. This repertoire shows around 200,000 distinct CDR3 sequences, around half found once; its top ten account for approximately 15%. The V gene's germline CDR1 is LNHNV and CDR2 YYDKDF (reference sequence). Between the trimmed V and J ends, which lost 0 bases and 0 bases, there was a span of 8 bases. The CDR3 is 15 residues long. This receptor was obtained from a human donor in good health, serving as a control. Sequencing input: sorted CD4+, CD8+, or CD8+CD57+ T cells (not recorded which) from PBMCs. J is TRBJ1-2 and V is TRBV15; D ambiguous. The CDR3 nucleotides are TGTGCCACCAGCAGAGAGACCTCGGCTAACTATGGCTACACCTTC. Translated: CATSRETSANYGYTF.